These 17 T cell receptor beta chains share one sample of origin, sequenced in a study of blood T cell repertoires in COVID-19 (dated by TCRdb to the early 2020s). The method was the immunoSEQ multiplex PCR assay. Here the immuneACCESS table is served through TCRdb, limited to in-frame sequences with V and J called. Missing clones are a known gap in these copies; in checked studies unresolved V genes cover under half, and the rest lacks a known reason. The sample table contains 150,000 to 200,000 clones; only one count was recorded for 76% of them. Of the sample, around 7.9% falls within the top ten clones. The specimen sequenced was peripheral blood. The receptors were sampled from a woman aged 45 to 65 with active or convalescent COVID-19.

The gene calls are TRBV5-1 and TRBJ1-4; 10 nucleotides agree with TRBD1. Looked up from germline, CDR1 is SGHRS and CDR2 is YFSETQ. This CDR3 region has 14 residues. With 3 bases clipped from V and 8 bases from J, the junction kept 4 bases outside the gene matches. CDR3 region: CASSWGQGHEKLFF. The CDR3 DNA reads TGCGCCAGCAGCTGGGGACAGGGGCACGAAAAACTGTTTTTT.

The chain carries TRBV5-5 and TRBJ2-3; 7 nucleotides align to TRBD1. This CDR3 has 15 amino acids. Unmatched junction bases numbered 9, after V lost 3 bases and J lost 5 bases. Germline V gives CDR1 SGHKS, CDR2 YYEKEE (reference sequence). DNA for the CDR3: TGTGCCAGCAGCTCAGAGGGACAGTCGAAAGATACGCAGTATTTT. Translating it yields CASSSEGQSKDTQYF.

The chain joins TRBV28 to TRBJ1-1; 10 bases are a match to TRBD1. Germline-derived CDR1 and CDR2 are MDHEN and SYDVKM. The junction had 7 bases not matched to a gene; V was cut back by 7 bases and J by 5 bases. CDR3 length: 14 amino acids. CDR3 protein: CASIRQGAGTEAFF. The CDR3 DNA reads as TGTGCCAGCATCCGACAGGGGGCGGGGACTGAAGCTTTCTTT.

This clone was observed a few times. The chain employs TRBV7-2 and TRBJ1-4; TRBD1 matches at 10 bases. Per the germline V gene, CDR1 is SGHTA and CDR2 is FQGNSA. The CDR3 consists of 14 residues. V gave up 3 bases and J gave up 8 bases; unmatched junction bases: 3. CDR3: CASSFDRGHEKLFF. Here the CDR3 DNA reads TGTGCCAGCAGCTTCGACAGGGGGCACGAAAAACTGTTTTTT.

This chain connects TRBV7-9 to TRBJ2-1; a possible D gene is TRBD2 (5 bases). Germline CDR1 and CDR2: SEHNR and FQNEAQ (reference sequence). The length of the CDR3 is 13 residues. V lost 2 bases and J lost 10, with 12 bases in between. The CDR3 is CASSLSRVDEQFF. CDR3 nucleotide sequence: TGTGCCAGCAGCTTATCGAGGGTTGACGAGCAGTTCTTC. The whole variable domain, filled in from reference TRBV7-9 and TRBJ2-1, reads DTGVSQNPRHKITKRGQNVTFRCDPISEHNRLYWYRQTLGQGPEFLTYFQNEAQLEKSRLLSDRFSAERPKGSFSTLEIQRTEQGDSAMYLCASSLSRVDEQFFGPGTRLTVL.

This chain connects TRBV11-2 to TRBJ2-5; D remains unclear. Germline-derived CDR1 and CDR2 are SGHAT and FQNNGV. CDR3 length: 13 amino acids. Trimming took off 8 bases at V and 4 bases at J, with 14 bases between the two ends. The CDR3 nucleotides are TGTGCCAGCGGGCAGGATCGTTCAGAGACCCAGTACTTC. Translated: CASGQDRSETQYF.

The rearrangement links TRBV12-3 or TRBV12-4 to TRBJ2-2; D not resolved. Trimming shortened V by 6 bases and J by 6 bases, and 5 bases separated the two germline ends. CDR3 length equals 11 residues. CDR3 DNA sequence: TGTGCCAGCAGCGAGGCCGGGGAGCTGTTTTTT. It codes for CASSEAGELFF.

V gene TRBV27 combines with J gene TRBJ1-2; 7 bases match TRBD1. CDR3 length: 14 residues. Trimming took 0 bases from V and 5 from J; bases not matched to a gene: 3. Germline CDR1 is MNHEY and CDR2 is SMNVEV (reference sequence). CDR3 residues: CASSLSGQSYGYTF. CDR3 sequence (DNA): TGTGCCAGCAGTTTATCGGGACAGAGTTATGGCTACACCTTC.

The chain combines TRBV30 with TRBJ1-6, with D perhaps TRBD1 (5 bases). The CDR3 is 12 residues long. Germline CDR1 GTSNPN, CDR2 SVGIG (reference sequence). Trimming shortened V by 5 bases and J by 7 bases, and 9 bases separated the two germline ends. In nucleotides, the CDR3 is TGTGCCTGGGACAGTGTCAATTCACCCCTCCACTTT. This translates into CAWDSVNSPLHF.

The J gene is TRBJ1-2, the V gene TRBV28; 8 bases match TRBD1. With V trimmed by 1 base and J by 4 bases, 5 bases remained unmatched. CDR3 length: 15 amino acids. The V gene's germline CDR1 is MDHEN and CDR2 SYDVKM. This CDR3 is CASSLLPGGGYGYTF. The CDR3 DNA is TGTGCCAGCAGTTTATTGCCAGGGGGCGGCTATGGCTACACCTTC.

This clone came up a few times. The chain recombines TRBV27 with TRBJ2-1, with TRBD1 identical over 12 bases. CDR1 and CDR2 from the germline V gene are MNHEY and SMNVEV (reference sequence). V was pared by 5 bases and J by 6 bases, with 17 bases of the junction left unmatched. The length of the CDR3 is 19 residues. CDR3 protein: CASSLLGTGGFIVSNEQFF. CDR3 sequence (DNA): TGTGCCAGCAGTCTTTTGGGGACAGGGGGCTTTATAGTATCCAATGAGCAGTTCTTC.

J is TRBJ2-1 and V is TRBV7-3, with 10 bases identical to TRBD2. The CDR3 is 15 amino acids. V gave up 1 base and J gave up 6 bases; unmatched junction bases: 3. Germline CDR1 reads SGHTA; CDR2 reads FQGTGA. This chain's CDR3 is CASSLSGTSANEQFF. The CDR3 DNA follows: TGTGCCAGCAGCTTAAGTGGGACTAGCGCCAATGAGCAGTTCTTC.

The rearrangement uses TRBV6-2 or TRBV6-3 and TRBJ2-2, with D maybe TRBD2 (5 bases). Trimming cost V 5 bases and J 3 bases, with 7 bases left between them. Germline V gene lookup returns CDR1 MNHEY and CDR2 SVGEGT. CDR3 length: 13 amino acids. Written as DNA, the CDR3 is TGTGCCAGCAGTCGGACTGACACCGGGGAGCTGTTTTTT. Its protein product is CASSRTDTGELFF.

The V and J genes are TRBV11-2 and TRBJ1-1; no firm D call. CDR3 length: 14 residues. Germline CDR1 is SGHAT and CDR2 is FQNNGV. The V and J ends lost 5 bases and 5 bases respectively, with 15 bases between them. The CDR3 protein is CASSLDISKTEAFF. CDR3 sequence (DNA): TGTGCCAGCAGCCTCGATATTTCTAAGACTGAAGCTTTCTTT.

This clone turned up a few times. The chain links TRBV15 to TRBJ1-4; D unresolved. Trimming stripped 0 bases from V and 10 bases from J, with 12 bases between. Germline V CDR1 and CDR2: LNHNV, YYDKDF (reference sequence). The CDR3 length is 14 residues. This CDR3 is CATSRELREVKLFF. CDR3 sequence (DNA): TGTGCCACCAGCAGAGAGTTAAGGGAGGTAAAACTGTTTTTT.

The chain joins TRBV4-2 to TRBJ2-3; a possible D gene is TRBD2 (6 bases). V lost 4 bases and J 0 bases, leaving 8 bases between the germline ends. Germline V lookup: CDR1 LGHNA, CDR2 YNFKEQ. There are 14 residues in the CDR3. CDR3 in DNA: TGTGCCAGCAGCCGGGACTTCAGCACAGATACGCAGTATTTT. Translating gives CASSRDFSTDTQYF.

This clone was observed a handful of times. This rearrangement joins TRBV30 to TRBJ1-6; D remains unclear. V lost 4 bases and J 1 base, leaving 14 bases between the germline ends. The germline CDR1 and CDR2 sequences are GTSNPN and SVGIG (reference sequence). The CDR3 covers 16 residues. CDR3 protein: CAWTEEAVSYNSPLHF. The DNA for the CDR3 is TGTGCCTGGACGGAGGAGGCCGTATCCTATAATTCACCCCTCCACTTT.